The 5 T cell receptor beta chains given below trace back to one sample, sequenced in a study of T cells after yellow fever vaccination (dated by TCRdb to the late 2010s). Read against the paper, the sample's treatment or condition label means: live attenuated yellow fever vaccine strain. Library method: 5' RACE. Sequencing relied on an Illumina HiSeq 2500. TCRdb's own reprocessing of the public reads used fastp at Q25 and MiXCR and kept productive beta chains. Every entry covers one CDR3 protein and lists the most common genes and DNA from its rows. The sample data list fewer than 650,000 distinct CDR3 sequences, and just over 20% of these were observed just once. The ten largest make up about 17% of the sample. Material: PBMCs, obtained less than 25 days after the first yellow fever vaccination. Every receptor here comes from a man aged 18-30 years who received the YFV17D yellow fever vaccine.

This chain joins TRBV4-1 and TRBJ1-2, with 9 nucleotides matching TRBD1. CDR1 is MGHRA and CDR2 is YSYEKL in the germline V gene. The CDR3 totals 16 residues. V dropped 1 base and J dropped 4; count of bases not matched to a gene: 7. DNA of the CDR3: TGCGCCAGCAGCCAAGGGGGACAGGGACCTTTCTATGGCTACACCTTC. It encodes CASSQGGQGPFYGYTF.

The rearrangement links TRBV7-6 to TRBJ2-3, with 7 bases matching TRBD2. V shed 4 bases, J shed 2 bases, and the junction held 9 bases outside the gene matches. The CDR3 contains 16 residues. Looked up from germline, CDR1 is SGHVS and CDR2 is FNYEAQ. The CDR3 bases are TGTGCCAGCAGCTCCCTGGGGCGGGGGAACACAGATACGCAGTATTTT. Translating gives CASSSLGRGNTDTQYF.

V usage is TRBV27 and J usage is TRBJ1-6; possibly TRBD1 for D (5 bases). The CDR3 contains 12 residues. Looked up from germline, CDR1 is MNHEY and CDR2 is SMNVEV (reference sequence). The germline V and J ends were trimmed by 6 bases and 10 bases, with 10 bases remaining between them. The CDR3 coding sequence is TGTGCCAGCAGATGGGGGGAGTCACCCCTCCACTTT. This sequence encodes CASRWGESPLHF.

This chain connects TRBV5-1 to TRBJ2-7; D is possibly TRBD2 (5 bases). Per germline, CDR1 SGHRS and CDR2 YFSETQ. The length of the CDR3 is 13 residues. Deletions cut 5 bases from V and 0 bases from J, with 9 bases between. CDR3 in amino acids: CASRGGLSYEQYF. CDR3 DNA sequence: TGCGCCAGCAGAGGCGGACTCTCCTACGAGCAGTACTTC. Filled out from reference TRBV5-1 and TRBJ2-7, the complete variable domain reads KAGVTQTPRYLIKTRGQQVTLSCSPISGHRSVSWYQQTPGQGLQFLFEYFSETQRNKGNFPGRFSGRQFSNSRSEMNVSTLELGDSALYLCASRGGLSYEQYFGPGTRLTVT.

V and J are TRBV4-1 and TRBJ1-2, with a possible D match to TRBD1 (5 bases). Trimming pared 0 bases from V and 1 base from J, leaving 18 bases between. The CDR3 sequence is 18 residues long. CDR1 MGHRA and CDR2 YSYEKL come from the germline V gene. Here the CDR3 DNA reads TGCGCCAGCAGCCAAGAACCGGCGAAGGGGCCTTATAACTATGGCTACACCTTC. Its protein product is CASSQEPAKGPYNYGYTF.